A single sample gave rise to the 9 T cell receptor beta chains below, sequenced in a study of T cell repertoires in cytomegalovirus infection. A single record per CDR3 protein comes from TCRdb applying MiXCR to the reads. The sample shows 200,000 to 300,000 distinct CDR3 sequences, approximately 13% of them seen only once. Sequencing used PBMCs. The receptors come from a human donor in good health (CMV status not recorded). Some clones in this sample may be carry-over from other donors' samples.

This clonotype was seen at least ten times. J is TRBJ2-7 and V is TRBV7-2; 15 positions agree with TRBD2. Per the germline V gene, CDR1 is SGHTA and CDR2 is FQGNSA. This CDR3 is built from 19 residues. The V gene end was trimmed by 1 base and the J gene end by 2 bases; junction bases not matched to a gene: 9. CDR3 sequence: CASSLVAGLAGGATYEQYF. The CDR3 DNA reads TGTGCCAGCAGCTTAGTTGCGGGACTAGCGGGAGGCGCTACCTACGAGCAGTACTTC.

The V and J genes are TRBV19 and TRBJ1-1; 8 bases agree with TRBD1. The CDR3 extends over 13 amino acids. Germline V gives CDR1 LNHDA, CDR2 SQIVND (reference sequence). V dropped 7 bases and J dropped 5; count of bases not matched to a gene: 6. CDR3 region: CASKRTGSTEAFF. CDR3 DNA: TGTGCCAGTAAGAGGACAGGGTCAACTGAAGCTTTCTTT.

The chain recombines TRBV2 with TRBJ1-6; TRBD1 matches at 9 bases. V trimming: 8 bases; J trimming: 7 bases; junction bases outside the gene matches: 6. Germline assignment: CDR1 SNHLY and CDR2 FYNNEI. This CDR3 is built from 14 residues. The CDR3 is CASGTGRPNSPLHF. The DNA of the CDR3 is TGTGCCAGCGGGACAGGGAGACCAAATTCACCCCTCCACTTT.

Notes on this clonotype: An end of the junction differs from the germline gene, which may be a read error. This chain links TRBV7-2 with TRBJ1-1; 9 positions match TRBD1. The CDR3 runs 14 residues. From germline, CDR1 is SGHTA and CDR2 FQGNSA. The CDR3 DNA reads TGTGACAGCAGCTTAAGGACAGGGGACACTGAAGCTTTCTTT. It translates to CDSSLRTGDTEAFF. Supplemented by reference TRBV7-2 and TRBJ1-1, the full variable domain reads GAGVSQSPSNKVTEKGKDVELRCDPISGHTALYWYRQSLGQGLEFLIYFQGNSAPDKSGLPSDRFSAERTGGSVSTLTIQRTQQEDSAVYLCDSSLRTGDTEAFFGQGTRLTVV.

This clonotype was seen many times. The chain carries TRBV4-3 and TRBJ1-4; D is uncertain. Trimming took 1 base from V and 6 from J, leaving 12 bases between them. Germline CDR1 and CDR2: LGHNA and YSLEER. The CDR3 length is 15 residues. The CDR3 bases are TGCGCCAGCAGCCAAGCGACCGATTCATATGAAAAACTGTTTTTT. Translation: CASSQATDSYEKLFF.

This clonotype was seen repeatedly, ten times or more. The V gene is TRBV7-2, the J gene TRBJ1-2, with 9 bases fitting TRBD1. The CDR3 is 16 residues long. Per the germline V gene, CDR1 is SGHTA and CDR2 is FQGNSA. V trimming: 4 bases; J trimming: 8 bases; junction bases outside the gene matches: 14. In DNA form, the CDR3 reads TGTGCCAGCAGCTCACAGGGGGCGCAAAGTCGAAAAGGCTACACCTTC. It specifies CASSSQGAQSRKGYTF.

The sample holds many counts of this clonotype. This chain's CDR3 is CASVTGGRHEKLFF. In DNA form, the CDR3 reads TGTGCCAGCGTCACAGGGGGAAGACATGAAAAACTGTTTTTT. This rearrangement joins TRBV28 to TRBJ1-4; 8 bases are a match to TRBD1. CDR1 is MDHEN, CDR2 SYDVKM, per germline. There are 14 residues in the CDR3. Trimming at V came to 8 bases and at J to 6 bases, leaving 8 bases not matched to a gene.

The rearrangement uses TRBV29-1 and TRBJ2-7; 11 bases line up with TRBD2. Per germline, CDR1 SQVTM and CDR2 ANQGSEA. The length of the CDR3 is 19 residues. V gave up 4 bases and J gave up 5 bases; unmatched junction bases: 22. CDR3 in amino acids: CSVASPTSGRAGWDNEQYF. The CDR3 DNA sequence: TGCAGCGTTGCTTCTCCTACTAGCGGGAGAGCTGGATGGGATAACGAGCAGTACTTC.

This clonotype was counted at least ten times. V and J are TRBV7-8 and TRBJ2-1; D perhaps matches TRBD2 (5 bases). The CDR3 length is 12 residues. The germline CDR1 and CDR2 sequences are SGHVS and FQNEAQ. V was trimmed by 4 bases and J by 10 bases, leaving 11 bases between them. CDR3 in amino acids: CASSSGSPEQFF. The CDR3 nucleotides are TGTGCCAGCAGCTCGGGGAGCCCCGAGCAGTTCTTC.